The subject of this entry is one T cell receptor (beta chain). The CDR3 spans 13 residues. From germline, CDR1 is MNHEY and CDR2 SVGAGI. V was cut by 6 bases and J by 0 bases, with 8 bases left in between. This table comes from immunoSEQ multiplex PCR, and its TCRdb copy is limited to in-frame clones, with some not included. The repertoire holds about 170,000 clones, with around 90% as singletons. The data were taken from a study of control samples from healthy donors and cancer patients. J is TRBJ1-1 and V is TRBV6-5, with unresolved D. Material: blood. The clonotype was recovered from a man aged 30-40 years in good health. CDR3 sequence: CASRLNLNTEAFF. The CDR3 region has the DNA TGTGCCAGCAGACTCAACCTGAACACTGAAGCTTTCTTT.